Listed below are T cell receptor beta chains from one sample, sequenced in a study of shared clonotypes between healthy human individuals. Assay: immunoSEQ multiplex PCR; the TCRdb copy retains only in-frame clones and omits some. The sample includes a few hundred thousand clones, roughly 97% of them seen just once. The sequenced sample was naive CD4+ T cells sorted from blood. The source of these receptors is a woman in her 30s in good health. Each CDR3 is given with its conserved first and last residue. D genes are given only for firm matches. Expanded clones are given a class, and other clones once, few, many or no size at all.

d_gene	j_gene	abundance	v_gene	len	CDR3nt	CDR3aa
-	TRBJ1-3	-	TRBV30	11	TGTGCCTGGTCAAAAAGAAACACCATATATTTT	CAWSKRNTIYF
-	TRBJ2-5	-	TRBV4-2	15	TGTGCCAGCAGCCAAGATGGCGCCGGGGGAGAGACCCAGTACTTC	CASSQDGAGGETQYF
TRBD1	TRBJ1-1	-	TRBV29-1	14	TGCAGCGTTGGTACAGGGGCAGCATGGACTGAAGCTTTCTTT	CSVGTGAAWTEAFF
-	TRBJ2-7	-	TRBV11-2	12	TGTGCCAGCAGCCGGGTCCCCGGTGAGCAGTACTTC	CASSRVPGEQYF
-	TRBJ1-5	-	TRBV19	12	TGTGCCAGTAGTAGGATTAATCAGCCCCAGCATTTT	CASSRINQPQHF
TRBD1	TRBJ2-1	-	TRBV19	13	TGTGCCAGTGACAGGGGCTCCTACAATGAGCAGTTCTTC	CASDRGSYNEQFF
-	TRBJ2-7	-	TRBV5-1	14	TGCGCCAGCAGCTTTGTGCAGGACACCTACGAGCAGTACTTC	CASSFVQDTYEQYF
TRBD2	TRBJ2-1	-	TRBV19	14	TGTGCCACCCATAGCGGGAGAGATTACAATGAGCAGTTCTTC	CATHSGRDYNEQFF
TRBD2	TRBJ2-5	-	TRBV2	18	TGTGCCAGCAGAGGGCTAGCGGGAGGCCCGATTGGACAAGAGACCCAGTACTTC	CASRGLAGGPIGQETQYF
TRBD1	TRBJ2-7	-	TRBV4-1	14	TGCGCCAGCAGCTTCCGGGACAGCACCTACGAGCAGTACTTC	CASSFRDSTYEQYF
TRBD2	TRBJ2-2	-	TRBV4-2	16	TGTGCCAGCAGCCACGGTAGCGGGAGGTTTGGCGGGGAGCTGTTTTTT	CASSHGSGRFGGELFF
-	TRBJ1-2	-	TRBV19	17	TGTGCCAGTAGTACCCACAATCTCGGGACGGGTAACTATGGCTACACCTTC	CASSTHNLGTGNYGYTF
TRBD1	TRBJ1-6	-	TRBV5-1	15	TGCGCCAGCAGCTTGCAGGGGGCCCCTAATTCACCCCTCCACTTT	CASSLQGAPNSPLHF
-	TRBJ2-5	-	TRBV5-1	13	TGCGCCAGCAGAGGGGGTGGGCAAGAGACCCAGTACTTC	CASRGGGQETQYF
-	TRBJ1-1	-	TRBV6-5	15	TGTGCCAGCAGTTACGGGGCCGAGGGATTCACTGAAGCTTTCTTT	CASSYGAEGFTEAFF
-	TRBJ1-1	-	TRBV7-2	14	TGTGCCAGCAGAGTGTTCGTAAGGAACACTGAAGCTTTCTTT	CASRVFVRNTEAFF
TRBD1	TRBJ2-7	-	TRBV5-6	14	TGTGCCAGCAGCTCCAGGAGGACAGGGGTCGAGCAGTACTTC	CASSSRRTGVEQYF
-	TRBJ2-7	-	TRBV25-1	13	TGTGCCAGCAGTGAACAGGGTACCTACGAGCAGTACTTC	CASSEQGTYEQYF
TRBD2	TRBJ2-5	few	TRBV4-2	15	TGTGCCAGCAGCCAAGGGACTAGCGGACAAGAGACCCAGTACTTC	CASSQGTSGQETQYF
-	TRBJ2-1	-	TRBV6-5	14	TGTGCCAGCAGTCAAAGGGGGACGTATAATGAGCAGTTCTTC	CASSQRGTYNEQFF
-	TRBJ1-4	-	TRBV7-8	13	TGTGCCAGCAGCTCCAGGGTATTTGAAAAACTGTTTTTT	CASSSRVFEKLFF
TRBD1	TRBJ1-3	-	TRBV19	13	TGTGCCAGTAAGGGGGCTGCTGGAAACACCATATATTTT	CASKGAAGNTIYF